The rows below give T cell receptor beta chains drawn from one sample of a study of identical twins. TCRdb independently ran MiXCR on the 5' RACE reads; one entry per CDR3 protein. The data hold hundreds of thousands of distinct CDR3 sequences, with about 9.4% observed a single time. This sample was shared with a second study, whose subject was yellow fever vaccine responses in identical twins.

Sample: PBMCs. All receptors come from a woman in her late teens or twenties in good health. CDR3s leave out the opening cysteine and the closing phenylalanine or tryptophan.

J: TRBJ1-1
V: TRBV10-2
CDR3: ASSNRGSEAF

J: TRBJ2-7
V: TRBV4-1
CDR3: ASSQENQGAGDEQY

J: TRBJ2-5
V: TRBV24-1
CDR3: ATSERAAQETQY

J: TRBJ2-7
V: TRBV20-1
CDR3: SAPRAGSSYEQY

J: TRBJ2-7
V: TRBV19
CDR3: ASSHGGQSRPYEQY

J: TRBJ2-3
V: TRBV24-1
CDR3: ATSDWLAEQDTQY

J: TRBJ2-3
V: TRBV18
CDR3: ASSPGTIIATQY

J: TRBJ2-7
V: TRBV9
CDR3: ASSVGVTREGNEQY

J: TRBJ1-6
V: TRBV6-1
CDR3: ASSPSGRPNSPLH

J: TRBJ1-6
V: TRBV7-8
CDR3: ASSLETGINSPLH

J: TRBJ2-7
V: TRBV6-2/TRBV6-3
CDR3: ASRPTGQVTYEQY

J: TRBJ2-3
V: TRBV7-8
CDR3: ASSKVGGTSPDTQY

J: TRBJ1-5
V: TRBV12-3/TRBV12-4
CDR3: ASRRETNQPQH

J: TRBJ2-2
V: TRBV11-1
CDR3: ASSLATVLVSNTGELF

J: TRBJ1-1
V: TRBV7-9
CDR3: ASSFFSEPGIVF

J: TRBJ2-5
V: TRBV11-1
CDR3: ASSSNPQQGMGQETQY

J: TRBJ1-1
V: TRBV3-1
CDR3: ASSQGQGGMNTEAF

J: TRBJ2-1
V: TRBV6-5
CDR3: ASSQVPNQQF

J: TRBJ2-5
V: TRBV13
CDR3: ASSQKGQGIQETQY

J: TRBJ2-1
V: TRBV7-2
CDR3: ASSHDSSSGGGNEQF

J: TRBJ2-3
V: TRBV3-1
CDR3: ASSQLTGSTDTQY

J: TRBJ2-5
V: TRBV20-1
CDR3: SARELAPGTQY

J: TRBJ2-3
V: TRBV4-2
CDR3: ASSQELAGPALADTQY

J: TRBJ2-7
V: TRBV28
CDR3: ASSLNQDGKQY

J: TRBJ2-1
V: TRBV7-3
CDR3: ASSLKASLSSYNEQF

J: TRBJ2-7
V: TRBV12-3/TRBV12-4
CDR3: ASSLARGTTYLYEQY

J: TRBJ2-1
V: TRBV3-1
CDR3: ASSQDSTDSSWNEQF

J: TRBJ1-6
V: TRBV28
CDR3: ASSTSGTGNSPLH

J: TRBJ1-4
V: TRBV15
CDR3: ATSGQGFNEKLF

J: TRBJ1-2
V: TRBV12-3/TRBV12-4
CDR3: ASSLGGGGYT

J: TRBJ1-2
V: TRBV12-3/TRBV12-4
CDR3: ASSLGESYGYT

J: TRBJ2-1
V: TRBV6-1
CDR3: ASRTFSGNSHEQF

J: TRBJ2-1
V: TRBV7-9
CDR3: ASSLYMGQGDNEQF

J: TRBJ2-6
V: TRBV3-1
CDR3: ASSPTSGAGANVLT

J: TRBJ2-1
V: TRBV6-2/TRBV6-3
CDR3: ASTQSTGTYNEQF

J: TRBJ2-7
V: TRBV11-1
CDR3: ASSLVGPGSIGSSYEQY

J: TRBJ2-3
V: TRBV6-5
CDR3: ASSYSGGLDTQY

J: TRBJ2-3
V: TRBV15
CDR3: ATATVDSRTDTQY

J: TRBJ2-2
V: TRBV28
CDR3: ASSIAGTQAGELF

J: TRBJ1-5
V: TRBV2
CDR3: ASSVGEGQPQH

J: TRBJ2-3
V: TRBV6-1
CDR3: ASSPGVSRTDTQY